The 3 T cell receptor beta chains given below trace back to one sample, sequenced in a study of human T cells and chemical hapten exposure. TCRdb recomputed calls from the 5' RACE reads with MiXCR, one row per CDR3 protein. The data show tens of thousands of distinct CDR3 sequences, with roughly 8% seen just once and roughly 2.4% held by the top ten. Unfractionated whole blood served as the source for total RNA extraction. The receptors originated from a male donor in good health.

This clonotype has a handful of counts. V is TRBV20-1 and J is TRBJ2-3; 9 positions match TRBD2. The J segment lost 5 bases and the V segment lost 4 bases, leaving 10 bases of the junction unmatched. Germline V gene data show CDR1 as DFQATT and CDR2 as SNEGSKA (reference sequence). CDR3 length: 15 amino acids. The CDR3 is CSANGLAGSVDTQYF. The DNA of the CDR3 is TGCAGTGCTAATGGGCTAGCGGGGTCGGTAGATACGCAGTATTTT.

This clonotype was detected ten times or more. The chain carries TRBV7-9 and TRBJ1-4; no clear D gene. V shed 5 bases and J shed 8 bases, with 18 bases lying between them. Germline V gene lookup returns CDR1 SEHNR and CDR2 FQNEAQ (reference sequence). The CDR3 loop spans 15 amino acids. CDR3: CASSPTLPSEEKLFF. DNA of the CDR3: TGTGCCAGCAGCCCTACCCTACCCTCGGAGGAAAAACTGTTTTTT. The variable domain in full, completed from reference TRBV7-9 and TRBJ1-4, reads DTGVSQNPRHKITKRGQNVTFRCDPISEHNRLYWYRQTLGQGPEFLTYFQNEAQLEKSRLLSDRFSAERPKGSFSTLEIQRTEQGDSAMYLCASSPTLPSEEKLFFGSGTQLSVL.

This clonotype was detected many times. The chain carries TRBV20-1 and TRBJ2-5; 11 nucleotides line up with TRBD1. This CDR3 region has 16 residues. Germline V gene data show CDR1 as DFQATT and CDR2 as SNEGSKA (reference sequence). The CDR3 region is CSVPSDRGRRVETQYF. Here the CDR3 DNA reads TGCAGCGTCCCCTCGGACAGGGGGCGCCGGGTAGAGACCCAGTACTTC.